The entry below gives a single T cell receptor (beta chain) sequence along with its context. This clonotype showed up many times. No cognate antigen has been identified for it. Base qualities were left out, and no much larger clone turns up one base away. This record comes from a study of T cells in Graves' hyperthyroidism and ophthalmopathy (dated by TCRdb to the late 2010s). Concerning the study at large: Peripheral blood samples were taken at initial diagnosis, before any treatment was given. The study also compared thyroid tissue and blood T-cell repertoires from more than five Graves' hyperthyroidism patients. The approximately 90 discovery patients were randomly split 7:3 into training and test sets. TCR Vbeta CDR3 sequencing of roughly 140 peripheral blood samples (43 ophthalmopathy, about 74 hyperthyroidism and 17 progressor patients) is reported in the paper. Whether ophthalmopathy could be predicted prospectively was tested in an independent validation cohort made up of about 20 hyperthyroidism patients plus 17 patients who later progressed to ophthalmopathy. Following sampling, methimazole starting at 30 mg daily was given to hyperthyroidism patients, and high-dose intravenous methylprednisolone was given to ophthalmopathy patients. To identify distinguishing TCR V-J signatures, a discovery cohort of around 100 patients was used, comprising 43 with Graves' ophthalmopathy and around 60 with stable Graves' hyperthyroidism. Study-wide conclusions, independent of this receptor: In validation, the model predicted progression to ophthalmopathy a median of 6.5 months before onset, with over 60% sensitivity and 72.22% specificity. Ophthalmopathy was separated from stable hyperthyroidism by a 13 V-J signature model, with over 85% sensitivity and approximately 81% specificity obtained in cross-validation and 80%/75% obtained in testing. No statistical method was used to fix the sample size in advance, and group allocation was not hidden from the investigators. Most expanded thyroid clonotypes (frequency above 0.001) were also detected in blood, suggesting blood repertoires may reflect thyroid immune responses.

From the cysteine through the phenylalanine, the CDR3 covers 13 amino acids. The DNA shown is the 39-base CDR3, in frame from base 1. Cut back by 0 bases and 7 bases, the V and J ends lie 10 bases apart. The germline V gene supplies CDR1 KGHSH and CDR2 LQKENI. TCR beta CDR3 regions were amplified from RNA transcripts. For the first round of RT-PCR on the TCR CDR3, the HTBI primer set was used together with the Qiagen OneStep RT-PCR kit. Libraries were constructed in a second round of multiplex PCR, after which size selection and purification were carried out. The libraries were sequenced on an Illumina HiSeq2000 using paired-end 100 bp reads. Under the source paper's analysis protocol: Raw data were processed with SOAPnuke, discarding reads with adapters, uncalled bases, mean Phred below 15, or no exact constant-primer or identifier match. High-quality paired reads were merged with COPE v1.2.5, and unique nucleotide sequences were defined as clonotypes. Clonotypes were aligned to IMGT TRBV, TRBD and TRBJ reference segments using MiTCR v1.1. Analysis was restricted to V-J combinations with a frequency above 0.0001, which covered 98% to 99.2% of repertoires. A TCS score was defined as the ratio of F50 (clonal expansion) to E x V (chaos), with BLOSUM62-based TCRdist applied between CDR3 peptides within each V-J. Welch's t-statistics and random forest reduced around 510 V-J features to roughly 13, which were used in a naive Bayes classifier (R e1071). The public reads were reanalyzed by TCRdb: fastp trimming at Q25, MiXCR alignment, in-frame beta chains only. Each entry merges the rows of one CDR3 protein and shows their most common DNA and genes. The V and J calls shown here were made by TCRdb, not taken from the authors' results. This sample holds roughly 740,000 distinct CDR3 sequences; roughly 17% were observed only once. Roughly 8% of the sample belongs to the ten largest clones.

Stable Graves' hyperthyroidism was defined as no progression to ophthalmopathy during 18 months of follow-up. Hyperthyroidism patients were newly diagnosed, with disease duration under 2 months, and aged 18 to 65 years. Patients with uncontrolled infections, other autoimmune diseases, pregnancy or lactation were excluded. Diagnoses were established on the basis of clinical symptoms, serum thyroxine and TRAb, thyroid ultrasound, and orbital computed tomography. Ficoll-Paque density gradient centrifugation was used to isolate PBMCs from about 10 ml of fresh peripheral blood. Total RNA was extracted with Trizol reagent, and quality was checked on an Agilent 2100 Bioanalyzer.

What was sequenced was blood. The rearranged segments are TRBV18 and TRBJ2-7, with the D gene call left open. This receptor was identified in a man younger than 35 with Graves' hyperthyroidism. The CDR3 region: CASSPPPRDEQYF. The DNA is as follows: TGTGCCAGCTCACCACCGCCGAGAGATGAGCAGTACTTC. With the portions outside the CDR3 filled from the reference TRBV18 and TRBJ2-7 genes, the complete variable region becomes NAGVMQNPRHLVRRRGQEARLRCSPMKGHSHVYWYRQLPEEGLKFMVYLQKENIIDESGMPKERFSAEFPKEGPSILRIQQVVRGDSAAYFCASSPPPRDEQYFGPGTRLTVT.